The 27 T cell receptor beta chains given below trace back to one sample, sequenced in a study of blood T cell repertoires in COVID-19. The assay was immunoSEQ multiplex PCR, and TCRdb's table has in-frame clones only and misses some. The table includes 140,000 or so clones, approximately 83% detected once. Sequencing was carried out using PBMCs or T cells enriched from blood (not recorded which). Receptor source: a man aged 50 or older who had recovered from COVID-19.

The chain is built from TRBV12-3 or TRBV12-4 and TRBJ1-2; no clear D gene. The V and J ends lost 4 bases and 8 bases respectively, with 14 bases between them. The CDR3 is 13 residues long. CDR3: CASSSTLPRGYTF. DNA for the CDR3: TGTGCCAGCAGTTCTACCCTTCCCAGGGGCTACACCTTC.

A remark on this clone: Other nucleotide sequences from this sample produce the same CDR3. CDR3 bases: TGTGCCAGCAGCAGGGACAGAGTTTATGGCTACACCTTC. Its protein product is CASSRDRVYGYTF. This chain links TRBV14 with TRBJ1-2; 7 nucleotides match TRBD1. Germline CDR1 reads SGHDN; CDR2 reads FVKESK. The CDR3 spans 13 residues. V was pared by 5 bases and J by 5 bases, with 5 bases of the junction left unmatched.

J is TRBJ1-6 and V is TRBV19, with 11 bases identical to TRBD1. V shed 1 base and J 7 bases; nucleotides not matched to a gene: 6. The CDR3 contains 17 residues. Germline-derived CDR1 and CDR2 are LNHDA and SQIVND (reference sequence). CDR3 DNA: TGTGCCAGTAGTATAGGCCCTCGGACAGGGGGCAATTCACCCCTCCACTTT. Protein: CASSIGPRTGGNSPLHF. The variable domain in full, with the rest retrieved from reference TRBV19 and TRBJ1-6, is DGGITQSPKYLFRKEGQNVTLSCEQNLNHDAMYWYRQDPGQGLRLIYYSQIVNDFQKGDIAEGYSVSREKKESFPLTVTSAQKNPTAFYLCASSIGPRTGGNSPLHFGNGTRLTVT.

This clone was observed once. The chain combines TRBV11-1 with TRBJ1-1; 7 nucleotides agree with TRBD1. Trimming took 6 bases from V and 0 from J; bases not matched to a gene: 4. The CDR3 totals 14 residues. Germline V gives CDR1 SGHAT, CDR2 FQDESV (reference sequence). The CDR3 reads CASSLGQMNTEAFF. The DNA of the CDR3 is TGTGCCAGCAGTCTGGGACAGATGAACACTGAAGCTTTCTTT.

The chain links TRBV2 to TRBJ1-5, with D perhaps TRBD1 (5 bases). Trimming stripped 1 base from V and 0 bases from J, with 10 bases between. The CDR3 spans 16 residues. Germline V gives CDR1 SNHLY, CDR2 FYNNEI. The CDR3 DNA is TGTGCCAGCAGTGAAGTCGTGGGGCCTAGCAATCAGCCCCAGCATTTT. Its protein is CASSEVVGPSNQPQHF.

A note on this clone: The sample contains more than one DNA sequence encoding this CDR3. The genes are TRBV7-3 and TRBJ2-1; TRBD2 aligns across 9 bases. V was pared by 5 bases and J by 4 bases, with 6 bases of the junction left unmatched. This CDR3 spans 15 amino acids. The germline V gene encodes CDR1 SGHTA and CDR2 FQGTGA. CDR3 DNA: TGTGCCAGCAGCCTTCTAGCGGGGAATTACAATGAGCAGTTCTTC. Its protein is CASSLLAGNYNEQFF.

The V call is TRBV11-3, the J call TRBJ2-2; TRBD1 matches 7 bases. V was pared by 2 bases and J by 6 bases, with 3 bases of the junction left unmatched. The CDR3 totals 14 residues. Germline V gene sequence: CDR1 SGHNT, CDR2 YENEEA. The CDR3 loop is CASSLSQGAGELFF. CDR3 nucleotides: TGTGCCAGCAGCTTAAGTCAGGGGGCCGGGGAGCTGTTTTTT.

J is TRBJ2-1 and V is TRBV2; a possible D gene is TRBD2 (6 bases). Germline-derived CDR1 and CDR2 are SNHLY and FYNNEI. This CDR3 has 15 amino acids. Trimming shortened V by 5 bases and J by 6 bases, and 17 bases separated the two germline ends. The chain's CDR3 is CASSKYRGGPNEQFF. The CDR3 bases are TGTGCCAGCAGTAAATATCGAGGAGGGCCCAATGAGCAGTTCTTC.

This clone was counted only a few times. This chain uses TRBV2 with TRBJ1-5; the D is unclear. In germline, CDR1 is SNHLY, CDR2 FYNNEI. Trimming stripped 6 bases from V and 0 bases from J, with 18 bases between. The CDR3 loop spans 17 amino acids. The CDR3 region is CASSPPRTGNSNQPQHF. CDR3 nucleotides: TGTGCCAGCAGCCCCCCCCGGACGGGGAATAGCAATCAGCCCCAGCATTTT.

V is TRBV5-1 and J is TRBJ2-2, with a tentative D call TRBD2 (6 bases). Germline CDR1 SGHRS, CDR2 YFSETQ. The CDR3 runs to 19 residues. Trimming took 2 bases from V and 6 from J, leaving 26 bases between them. The CDR3 nucleotides read TGCGCCAGCAGCTTTCTCCCCCAAGTAGGCGGGGTGAGTCCCGGGGAGCTGTTTTTT. Residues: CASSFLPQVGGVSPGELFF.

A few counts support this clone. The V and J genes are TRBV6-5 and TRBJ1-1, with a weak D call TRBD1 (6 bases). This CDR3 is 15 amino acids long. V was pared by 11 bases and J by 1 base, with 20 bases between. The germline V gene has CDR1 MNHEY and CDR2 SVGAGI. CDR3 sequence reads: CAHNGRLTGNTEAFF. As DNA, the CDR3 is TGTGCCCACAATGGTCGTCTGACAGGGAACACTGAAGCTTTCTTT.

CDR3 DNA sequence: TGCAGCGTTGTGGGGACTACGAACTCCTACGAGCAGTACTTC. Encoded protein: CSVVGTTNSYEQYF. This chain uses TRBV29-1 with TRBJ2-7; TRBD2 aligns across 7 bases. Germline CDR1 SQVTM, CDR2 ANQGSEA. This CDR3 comprises 14 residues. Losses at the gene ends were 4 bases for V and 0 bases for J; bases not matched to a gene: 6.

This clone was seen only once. The chain employs TRBV3-1 (or the pseudogene TRBV3-2) and TRBJ2-4; possible D gene TRBD1, 6 bases. This CDR3 region has 12 residues. From germline, CDR1 is LGHDT and CDR2 YNNKEL (reference sequence). Between the trimmed V and J ends, which lost 0 bases and 14 bases, there was a span of 11 bases. As DNA, the CDR3 is TGTGCCAGCAGCCAAGATTGGGGACAAAAGTACTTC. As protein: CASSQDWGQKYF.

In nucleotides, the CDR3 is TGTGCCAGCAGTACACTACTAGCGGGGGCCTACAATGAGCAGTTCTTC. This encodes CASSTLLAGAYNEQFF. The V call is TRBV6-2 or TRBV6-3, the J call TRBJ2-1; 11 bases align to TRBD2. The V gene's germline CDR1 is MNHEY and CDR2 SVGEGT. CDR3 size: 16 residues. The V and J ends lost 5 bases and 2 bases, in that order; junction bases with no gene match: 5.

The V gene is TRBV6-5, the J gene TRBJ1-2; 7 bases are shared with TRBD1. J was trimmed by 8 bases and V by 2 bases; bases with no gene match: 8. The CDR3 extends over 14 amino acids. CDR1 and CDR2 from the germline V gene are MNHEY and SVGAGI. The CDR3 region is CASSYATTGRGYTF. Here the CDR3 DNA reads TGTGCCAGCAGTTACGCCACGACAGGGAGAGGCTACACCTTC.

The sample holds many counts of this clone. The rearrangement links TRBV7-2 to TRBJ1-6; D is perhaps TRBD1 (5 bases). V lost 1 base and J lost 7, with 11 bases in between. CDR3 length: 15 amino acids. From germline, CDR1 is SGHTA and CDR2 FQGNSA. CDR3 nucleotide sequence: TGTGCCAGCAGCTTAGTGGGGGAGGGGAATTCACCCCTCCACTTT. Amino acids: CASSLVGEGNSPLHF.

V usage is TRBV5-3 and J usage is TRBJ1-1; no reliable D call. TRBV5-3 is assigned to the ORF class and has an uncertain function. The CDR3 runs to 14 residues. V lost 1 base and J lost 2, with 9 bases in between. The CDR3 nucleotides are TGTGCCAGAAGCTTGTGTGGGCCAAACACTGAAGCTTTCTTT. Encoded protein: CARSLCGPNTEAFF.

The CDR3 spells CASSVGQALTGDYGYTF. In nucleotides, the CDR3 is TGTGCCAGCAGCGTCGGACAGGCGCTTACCGGGGACTATGGCTACACCTTC. V usage is TRBV7-9 and J usage is TRBJ1-2; TRBD1 matches 7 bases. Germline values: CDR1 SEHNR, CDR2 FQNEAQ (reference sequence). The V and J ends lost 5 bases and 3 bases, in that order; junction bases with no gene match: 15. This CDR3 is built from 17 residues.

This chain connects TRBV6-6 to TRBJ1-1; D gene unclear. Trimming stripped 6 bases from V and 3 bases from J, with 17 bases between. The CDR3 covers 15 residues. CDR1 is MNHNY, CDR2 SVGAGI, per germline (reference sequence). The CDR3 sequence is CASSPVLKRDTEAFF. In nucleotides, the CDR3 is TGTGCCAGCAGCCCCGTCCTCAAACGGGACACTGAAGCTTTCTTT.

This clone was observed a handful of times. Germline is not matched at one junction end, which may reflect a read error. This chain connects TRBV6-5 to TRBJ2-7; 8 positions agree with TRBD2. CDR3 length equals 13 residues. Germline assignment: CDR1 MNHEY and CDR2 SVGAGI. The CDR3 is CASTGGISHEQYF. CDR3 nucleotide sequence: TGTGCCTCCACGGGAGGGATCTCCCACGAGCAGTACTTC.

The chain carries TRBV19 and TRBJ2-6; TRBD1 is a possible D gene (5 bases). This CDR3 comprises 15 residues. V was trimmed by 4 bases and J by 0 bases, leaving 7 bases between them. Germline values: CDR1 LNHDA, CDR2 SQIVND (reference sequence). The CDR3 protein is CASSTDSSGANVLTF. The CDR3 DNA reads as TGTGCCAGTAGTACTGACAGCTCTGGGGCCAACGTCCTGACTTTC.

The rearrangement links TRBV3-1 (or the pseudogene TRBV3-2) to TRBJ2-2; 8 bases map to TRBD1. The CDR3 sequence is 15 residues long. Germline assignment: CDR1 LGHDT and CDR2 YNNKEL (reference sequence). V was pared by 1 base and J by 7 bases, with 5 bases of the junction left unmatched. CDR3 bases: TGTGCCAGCAGCCAAGCAGGGGGCGCGAGCGGGGAGCTGTTTTTT. It yields the protein CASSQAGGASGELFF.

This clone was seen only once. This rearrangement joins TRBV30 to TRBJ1-5; D possibly corresponds to TRBD1 (5 bases). V lost 0 bases to trimming and J lost 4 bases, with 7 bases between them. This CDR3 spans 13 amino acids. Germline loops: CDR1 GTSNPN, CDR2 SVGIG (reference sequence). DNA for the CDR3: TGTGCCTGGAGTGTAGCAGGGAATCAGCCCCAGCATTTT. Protein product: CAWSVAGNQPQHF. The full variable domain, its missing parts supplied by reference TRBV30 and TRBJ1-5, is SQTIHQWPATLVQPVGSPLSLECTVEGTSNPNLYWYRQAAGRGLQLLFYSVGIGQISSEVPQNLSASRPQDRQFILSSKKLLLSDSGFYLCAWSVAGNQPQHFGDGTRLSIL.

The V gene is TRBV9, the J gene TRBJ2-7; a weak D match, TRBD1 (6 bases). CDR1 and CDR2 from the germline V gene are SGDLS and YYNGEE. This CDR3 contains 14 residues. V lost 4 bases, J lost 1 base, and 12 bases lay in between. CDR3 residues: CASSKRDTSYEQYF. The CDR3 nucleotides are TGTGCCAGCAGCAAACGGGACACTTCCTACGAGCAGTACTTC.

The J gene is TRBJ2-1, the V gene TRBV7-2, with 10 bases aligning to TRBD2. The CDR3 contains 16 residues. Germline loops: CDR1 SGHTA, CDR2 FQGNSA. Trimming removed 5 bases from V and 7 bases from J; junction bases left unmatched: 11. CDR3 residues: CASSLGTSGVRNEQFF. The CDR3 region has the DNA TGTGCCAGCAGCCTAGGTACTAGCGGGGTAAGAAATGAGCAGTTCTTC.

A few counts support this clone. The chain is built from TRBV2 and TRBJ1-4; 8 nucleotides line up with TRBD1. The CDR3 runs 14 residues. The V and J ends lost 5 bases and 5 bases, in that order; junction bases with no gene match: 4. CDR1 is SNHLY, CDR2 FYNNEI, per germline. This chain's CDR3 is CASSLRQGNEKLFF. The CDR3 DNA is TGTGCCAGCAGTCTTCGACAGGGGAATGAAAAACTGTTTTTT.

This clone was detected ten times or more. The rearrangement joins TRBV11-2 to TRBJ2-5; a possible D gene is TRBD1 (5 bases). Trimming shortened V by 2 bases and J by 1 base, and 11 bases separated the two germline ends. This CDR3 region has 15 residues. From germline, CDR1 is SGHAT and CDR2 FQNNGV. The CDR3 DNA reads as TGTGCCAGCAGCTTAAGTGCAGGGCGCCAAGAGACCCAGTACTTC. Translated: CASSLSAGRQETQYF. The whole variable domain, filled in from reference TRBV11-2 and TRBJ2-5, reads EAGVAQSPRYKIIEKRQSVAFWCNPISGHATLYWYQQILGQGPKLLIQFQNNGVVDDSQLPKDRFSAERLKGVDSTLKIQPAKLEDSAVYLCASSLSAGRQETQYFGPGTRLLVL.